The subject of this entry is one T cell receptor beta chain. Some clones are missing from TCRdb's copy, which holds only in-frame ones; the method was immunoSEQ multiplex PCR. The sample lists a few hundred thousand clones; more than 75% were seen once. The data stem from a study of blood T cell repertoires in COVID-19. Germline V gene lookup returns CDR1 SNHLY and CDR2 FYNNEI. The trim removed 5 bases at V and 6 bases at J, leaving 9 bases unmatched. There are 15 residues in the CDR3. The sequenced sample was PBMCs or T cells enriched from blood (not recorded which). This clonotype was sampled from a woman aged 18-29 years who had recovered from COVID-19. The genes are TRBV2 and TRBJ1-5; the match to TRBD1 covers 8 bases. The CDR3 sequence: CASSSDRVGFQPQHF. The CDR3 nucleotides read TGTGCCAGCAGTTCGGACAGGGTAGGGTTTCAGCCCCAGCATTTT.